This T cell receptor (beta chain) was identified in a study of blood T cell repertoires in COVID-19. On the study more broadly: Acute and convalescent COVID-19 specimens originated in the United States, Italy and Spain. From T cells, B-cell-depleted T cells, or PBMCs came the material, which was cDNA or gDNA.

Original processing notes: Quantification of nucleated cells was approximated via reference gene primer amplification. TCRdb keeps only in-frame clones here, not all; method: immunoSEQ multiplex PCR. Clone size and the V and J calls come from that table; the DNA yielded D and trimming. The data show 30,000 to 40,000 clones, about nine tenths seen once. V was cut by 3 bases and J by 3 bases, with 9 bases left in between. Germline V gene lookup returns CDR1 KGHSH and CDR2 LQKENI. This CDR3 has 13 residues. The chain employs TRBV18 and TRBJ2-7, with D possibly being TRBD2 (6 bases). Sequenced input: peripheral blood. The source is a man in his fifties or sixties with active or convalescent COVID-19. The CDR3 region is CASSPGLNYEQYF. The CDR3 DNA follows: TGTGCCAGCTCACCGGGACTTAACTACGAGCAGTACTTC.